This T cell receptor beta chain came from a study of post-analysis software for immune sequencing data. Prepared libraries of TCR beta cDNA carried unique molecular identifiers. TCRdb independently ran MiXCR on the PCR reads; one entry per CDR3 protein. The sample records hundreds of thousands of distinct CDR3 sequences, roughly 27% being singletons. Findings and caveats of the study: Patients carried roughly 5 TRBV segments more frequently than controls did, and TRBV5-6, TRBV5-1 and TRBV20-1 were among them. F measure grouped same-batch samples tightly together. For normalized Chao1 diversity, multiple sclerosis patients scored significantly lower than controls did.

The trim removed 4 bases at V and 8 bases at J, leaving 11 bases unmatched. The CDR3 covers 15 residues. Germline lookup yields CDR1 KGHDR and CDR2 SFDVKD. Notes on this clonotype: Its antigen is undetermined.

The chain is built from TRBV24-1 and TRBJ2-3; 7 positions match TRBD2. The sample taken for sequencing was blood. This clonotype originated in a girl under 18 with multiple sclerosis. The CDR3 is CATSDVPSGQGTQYF. In DNA form, the CDR3 reads TGTGCCACCAGTGACGTCCCTAGCGGCCAAGGTACGCAGTATTTT.